Listed below are T cell receptor beta chains from one sample, sequenced in a study of PD-L1 blockade in urothelial cancer. Produced via immunoSEQ multiplex PCR; TCRdb's table is partial and in-frame only. The sample lists tens of thousands of clones, about 79% seen once, with roughly 18% in the top ten. The specimen was PBMCs, collected around atezolizumab (anti-PD-L1) treatment. The receptors here all came from a man between 60 and 75 years old with urothelial cancer. Each CDR3 is given with its conserved first and last residue. The order of the fields is CDR3 length, J gene, D gene, V gene, clone size, CDR3 protein, CDR3 DNA. A D gene is named only where the DNA matches it firmly. The size of a clone is reported for some rows only, either as once, few or many, or as a class for expanded clones.

13 | TRBJ1-2 | TRBD1 | TRBV2 | - | CASRTGTTYGYTF | TGTGCCAGCCGGACAGGCACCACCTATGGCTACACCTTC
14 | TRBJ2-2 | - | TRBV19 | - | CATLSNRVGGELFF | TGTGCCACTCTGTCTAACAGGGTCGGCGGGGAGCTGTTTTTT
13 | TRBJ2-7 | TRBD1 | TRBV5-5 | - | CASSFGTGGWQYF | TGTGCCAGCAGCTTTGGGACAGGGGGATGGCAGTACTTC
15 | TRBJ2-7 | - | TRBV12-2 | few | CASRGLEGVNYEQYF | TGTGCAAGTCGCGGGCTTGAGGGGGTCAATTACGAGCAGTACTTC
16 | TRBJ2-1 | TRBD1 | TRBV5-1 | few | CASSLAGGVESSEQFF | TGCGCCAGCAGCTTGGCAGGGGGTGTCGAGTCCAGCGAGCAGTTCTTC
13 | TRBJ2-2 | - | TRBV5-1 | - | CASSLGRAGELFF | TGCGCCAGCAGCTTGGGCAGGGCCGGGGAGCTGTTTTTT
13 | TRBJ2-5 | - | TRBV6-5 | - | CASSYLGQETQYF | TGTGCCAGCAGTTACCTCGGCCAAGAGACCCAGTACTTC
16 | TRBJ1-5 | TRBD1 | TRBV18 | - | CASSPPGQGINQPQHF | TGTGCCAGCTCACCACCGGGACAGGGAATCAATCAGCCCCAGCATTTT
16 | TRBJ1-5 | - | TRBV6-1 | - | CASSERMQGGRQPQHF | TGTGCCAGCAGTGAAAGAATGCAGGGAGGCCGTCAGCCCCAGCATTTT
15 | TRBJ1-4 | TRBD1 | TRBV9 | few | CASSKGQGVQEKLFF | TGTGCCAGCAGTAAGGGACAGGGGGTTCAAGAAAAACTGTTTTTT
14 | TRBJ2-7 | TRBD1 | TRBV15 | - | CATSRAQGTYEQYF | TGTGCCACCAGCAGAGCACAGGGGACCTACGAGCAGTACTTC
14 | TRBJ1-1 | - | TRBV15 | - | CATSASGTPTEAFF | TGTGCCACCAGCGCTTCCGGGACACCCACTGAAGCTTTCTTT